Listed below are T cell receptor beta chains from one sample, sequenced in a study of lymphopenia after photon versus proton radiotherapy. Sequencing used immunoSEQ multiplex PCR; TCRdb keeps in-frame clones, though not all of them. Of tens of thousands of clones in the sample, approximately 92% were seen once. The source was peripheral blood, collected from a patient treated with photon-based radiotherapy. These receptors all stem from a woman between 35 and 50 years old with cholangiocarcinoma. CDR3s include the opening cysteine and the closing phenylalanine or tryptophan. The D gene is left open where the match is weak.

D gene	J gene	V gene	CDR3 protein	CDR3 DNA
-	TRBJ2-1	TRBV2	CALGSYNEQFF	TGTGCCCTAGGGAGTTACAATGAGCAGTTCTTC
-	TRBJ1-5	TRBV12-5	CASGLETGQPQHF	TGTGCTAGTGGTTTGGAGACGGGTCAGCCCCAGCATTTT
TRBD2	TRBJ2-3	TRBV9	CASSVGGREDTQYF	TGTGCCAGCAGCGTAGGAGGGCGGGAGGATACGCAGTATTTT
TRBD1	TRBJ2-1	TRBV19	CASATGMRNEQFF	TGTGCCAGTGCGACAGGGATGCGCAATGAGCAGTTCTTC
TRBD2	TRBJ2-7	TRBV11-2	CASRRAGEGFYEQYF	TGTGCCAGCAGGCGTGCGGGAGAGGGTTTCTACGAGCAGTACTTC
-	TRBJ1-1	TRBV5-1	CASSLGREAFF	TGCGCCAGCAGCTTGGGCAGAGAAGCTTTCTTT
TRBD1	TRBJ1-2	TRBV11-1	CASSLDQGAGSGYTF	TGTGCCAGCAGCTTGGATCAGGGGGCCGGGAGTGGCTACACCTTC
-	TRBJ1-1	TRBV7-3	CASSSRHLGEAFF	TGTGCCAGCAGCTCTCGGCACCTAGGTGAAGCTTTCTTT
-	TRBJ2-2	TRBV5-4	CASSSLVGEDTGELFF	TGTGCCAGCAGCTCACTTGTGGGGGAGGACACCGGGGAGCTGTTTTTT
-	TRBJ1-2	TRBV2	CASREERGVGYTF	TGTGCCAGCAGGGAGGAGAGGGGAGTTGGCTACACCTTC
-	TRBJ2-5	TRBV2	CAGGRLQETQYF	TGTGCCGGAGGAAGACTGCAAGAGACCCAGTACTTC
TRBD1	TRBJ2-6	TRBV6-6	CASTATGESGANVLTF	TGTGCCAGCACCGCGACAGGGGAATCTGGGGCCAACGTCCTGACTTTC
-	TRBJ2-7	TRBV9	CASSEGDGEQYF	TGTGCCAGCAGCGAAGGCGACGGCGAGCAGTACTTC
-	TRBJ2-3	TRBV9	CASSVRGTPSTDTQYF	TGTGCCAGCAGCGTCCGGGGGACCCCAAGCACAGATACGCAGTATTTT
-	TRBJ1-3	TRBV29-1	CSVELRPNSGNTIYF	TGCAGCGTTGAATTACGGCCTAACTCTGGAAACACCATATATTTT
-	TRBJ2-7	TRBV7-2	CASSLGGGSFDEQYF	TGTGCCAGCAGCTTGGGGGGCGGGAGCTTCGACGAGCAGTACTTC
-	TRBJ2-7	TRBV6-5	CASSLTASYEQYF	TGTGCCAGCAGTTTGACAGCCTCCTACGAGCAGTACTTC
-	TRBJ2-3	TRBV30	CAWSRVTDTQYF	TGTGCCTGGAGTCGGGTCACAGATACGCAGTATTTT
TRBD2	TRBJ2-7	TRBV4-1	CASSQDLVAGGREQYF	TGCGCCAGCAGCCAAGATCTCGTAGCGGGAGGGCGCGAGCAGTACTTC
TRBD1	TRBJ2-3	TRBV7-8	CASSLGRGRTDTQYF	TGTGCCAGCAGCTTAGGCAGGGGGCGAACAGATACGCAGTATTTT
TRBD1	TRBJ2-1	TRBV27	CASSSYSTGTVTFF	TGTGCCAGCAGCTCATACTCGACTGGGACAGTCACGTTCTTC